Below are 24 T cell receptor beta chains sequenced from a single sample in a study of T cells in Graves' hyperthyroidism and ophthalmopathy. Authors of the study amplified TCR beta CDR3 regions from RNA transcripts. The study used the HTBI primer set for a first-round RT-PCR of the TCR CDR3. TCRdb redid the calling of the multiplex PCR reads with MiXCR, one entry per CDR3 protein. Of 350,000 or so distinct CDR3 sequences in the sample, about 18% were seen once. The sequenced material came from blood. These receptors were collected from a woman under 40 with Graves' hyperthyroidism that later progressed to Graves' ophthalmopathy.

At least ten counts were recorded for this clonotype. The chain employs TRBV11-2 and TRBJ2-7; D possibly uses TRBD1 or TRBD2 (5 bases each). The V end lost 6 bases, the J end lost 6 bases, and 21 bases lay between the germline ends. The germline CDR1 and CDR2 sequences are SGHAT and FQNNGV. The CDR3 has 15 residues. The DNA for the CDR3 is TGTGCCAGCAGTTCCTACCGGGACGTAACCTTCGAGCAGTACTTC. Protein product: CASSSYRDVTFEQYF.

This rearrangement joins TRBV25-1 to TRBJ1-5; 10 bases are shared with TRBD1. Germline assignment: CDR1 MGHDK and CDR2 SYGVNS. This CDR3 region has 15 residues. V shed 3 bases and J 2 bases; nucleotides not matched to a gene: 1. The CDR3 sequence: CASSDGTGGNQPQHF. In DNA, the CDR3 is TGTGCCAGCAGTGACGGGACAGGGGGCAATCAGCCCCAGCATTTT.

The chain uses TRBV4-1 and TRBJ2-7; D tentatively reads TRBD1 or TRBD2 (5 bases each). CDR3 size: 24 residues. Deletions cut 1 base from V and 1 base from J, with 38 bases between. Per germline, CDR1 MGHRA and CDR2 YSYEKL. The CDR3 sequence: CASSQASGSSLLWESSAFSYEQYF. The CDR3 region has the DNA TGCGCCAGCAGCCAAGCGTCAGGGTCAAGTTTATTATGGGAGAGCTCCGCCTTTTCCTACGAGCAGTACTTC.

The chain carries TRBV12-3 or TRBV12-4 and TRBJ1-2; possibly TRBD1 for D (6 bases). The CDR3 has 13 amino acids. The V and J ends lost 3 bases and 6 bases respectively, with 11 bases between them. The CDR3 sequence: CASSFHREDGYTF. The CDR3 DNA follows: TGTGCCAGCAGTTTTCACAGGGAGGATGGCTACACCTTC.

The V and J genes are TRBV12-3 or TRBV12-4 and TRBJ2-1; 13 bases line up with TRBD2. Trimming at V came to 7 bases and at J to 8 bases, leaving 11 bases not matched to a gene. The CDR3 consists of 16 residues. The CDR3 spells CASTKLAGGPGDEQFF. CDR3 nucleotides: TGTGCCAGCACTAAACTAGCGGGGGGGCCAGGCGATGAGCAGTTCTTC.

The table lists this clonotype with many counts. The chain uses TRBV2 and TRBJ1-4; D remains unclear. V was cut by 4 bases and J by 3 bases, with 9 bases left in between. Germline assignment: CDR1 SNHLY and CDR2 FYNNEI. The CDR3 length is 14 residues. CDR3 bases: TGTGCCAGCAGTGTGGGGATAGCTAATGAAAAACTGTTTTTT. Translated, it gives CASSVGIANEKLFF.

This clonotype was recorded many times. The chain uses TRBV11-2 and TRBJ2-7, with D unresolved. CDR3 length: 13 amino acids. Trimming removed 4 bases from V and 3 bases from J, with 10 bases in between. Germline V gene sequence: CDR1 SGHAT, CDR2 FQNNGV. The DNA of the CDR3 is TGTGCCAGCAGCTACAGCTCGGGCTACGAGCAGTACTTC. It codes for CASSYSSGYEQYF.

The CDR3 DNA is TGCGCCAGCAGCCAAGACCTAACTAATGAAAAACTGTTTTTT. This sequence encodes CASSQDLTNEKLFF. The J gene is TRBJ1-4, the V gene TRBV4-1; D is unclear. Trimming pared 0 bases from V and 1 base from J, leaving 3 bases between. The CDR3 runs 14 residues. Looked up from germline, CDR1 is MGHRA and CDR2 is YSYEKL.

This clonotype occurred many times. CDR3 region: CASSPSQGLTEAFF. DNA of the CDR3: TGTGCCAGCAGCCCGTCGCAGGGACTTACTGAAGCTTTCTTT. This chain joins TRBV3-1 and TRBJ1-1; the D gene is possibly TRBD1 (5 bases). Between the trimmed V and J ends, which lost 4 bases and 5 bases, there was a span of 14 bases. The CDR3 covers 14 residues. Per the germline V gene, CDR1 is LGHDT and CDR2 is YNNKEL (reference sequence).

The V call is TRBV6-1, the J call TRBJ1-4; D is perhaps TRBD1 (6 bases). With 10 bases removed from V and 7 bases from J, the gap between germline ends came to 13 bases. CDR1 and CDR2 from the germline V gene are MNHNS and SASEGT. The CDR3 extends over 12 amino acids. The CDR3, as DNA: TGTGCCAATGGACAGTCCCCTGAAAAACTGTTTTTT. Residues: CANGQSPEKLFF.

The table lists this clonotype with a few counts. The chain links TRBV27 to TRBJ2-7; D possibly corresponds to TRBD2 (6 bases). The V gene lost 3 bases and the J gene lost 11 bases, with 17 bases spanning the gap. This CDR3 region has 13 residues. CDR1 is MNHEY and CDR2 is SMNVEV in the germline V gene (reference sequence). The CDR3 nucleotides read TGTGCCAGCAGTTTGGGACTCGGGGATTGTGAGTACTTC. Protein: CASSLGLGDCEYF.

This clonotype was observed at least ten times. J is TRBJ2-7 and V is TRBV27, with D uncertain. CDR1 and CDR2 (germline): MNHEY, SMNVEV (reference sequence). The CDR3 totals 13 residues. Trimming pared 2 bases from V and 0 bases from J, leaving 5 bases between. The CDR3 DNA sequence: TGTGCCAGCAGTTTAGCGACCTCCTACGAGCAGTACTTC. This translates into CASSLATSYEQYF.

This clonotype came up many times. The gene calls are TRBV28 and TRBJ2-7; 10 bases agree with TRBD2. Germline-derived CDR1 and CDR2 are MDHEN and SYDVKM. V dropped 6 bases and J dropped 4; count of bases not matched to a gene: 12. The CDR3 loop spans 16 amino acids. The chain's CDR3 is CASRELAGVIPYEQYF. CDR3 sequence (DNA): TGTGCCAGCAGAGAGCTAGCGGGAGTTATTCCGTACGAGCAGTACTTC.

This clonotype was counted between two and nine times. The chain employs TRBV28 and TRBJ2-5, with D unresolved. V gave up 5 bases and J gave up 0 bases, with 10 bases separating them. This CDR3 region has 14 residues. Germline lookup yields CDR1 MDHEN and CDR2 SYDVKM. The CDR3 loop is CASSLAPYQETQYF. Here the CDR3 DNA reads TGTGCCAGCAGTCTTGCCCCGTACCAAGAGACCCAGTACTTC.

V is TRBV12-3 or TRBV12-4 and J is TRBJ2-7; 7 bases agree with TRBD1. The CDR3 covers 14 residues. Trimming cost V 3 bases and J 3 bases; bases outside gene matches: 5. CDR3: CASSFVTGNYEQYF. The CDR3 coding sequence is TGTGCCAGCAGTTTTGTGACAGGGAACTACGAGCAGTACTTC.

The table lists this clonotype with many counts. The chain is built from TRBV11-2 and TRBJ2-7; D is possibly TRBD1 or TRBD2 (6 bases each). Between the trimmed V and J ends, which lost 5 bases and 0 bases, there was a span of 20 bases. Germline-derived CDR1 and CDR2 are SGHAT and FQNNGV. The CDR3 spans 17 residues. As DNA, the CDR3 is TGTGCCAGCAGCCCGGGGGCCCGGGCAGGACACTCCTACGAGCAGTACTTC. It translates to CASSPGARAGHSYEQYF.

This clonotype occurred a few times. The rearrangement links TRBV5-6 to TRBJ2-2; 7 bases match TRBD1. This CDR3 spans 14 amino acids. J was trimmed by 6 bases and V by 1 base; bases with no gene match: 3. The germline CDR1 and CDR2 sequences are SGHDT and YYEEEE. The CDR3 DNA reads TGTGCCAGCAGCTTGACAGGGGTCCCCGGGGAGCTGTTTTTT. Translation gives CASSLTGVPGELFF.

This clonotype was detected only a few times. This rearrangement joins TRBV12-3 or TRBV12-4 to TRBJ2-3; D may be TRBD2 (5 bases). V was trimmed by 5 bases and J by 4 bases, leaving 10 bases between them. The CDR3 contains 13 residues. For the CDR3, the DNA is TGTGCCAGCAGTGGTCGGGGTTCAGATACGCAGTATTTT. This translates into CASSGRGSDTQYF.

This clonotype was recorded at least ten times. The V call is TRBV28, the J call TRBJ2-7, with D tentatively TRBD2 (6 bases). This CDR3 is built from 12 residues. The germline V gene has CDR1 MDHEN and CDR2 SYDVKM. With 3 bases removed from V and 7 bases from J, the gap between germline ends came to 10 bases. The DNA for the CDR3 is TGTGCCAGCAGTTTGAGAGGGAGGGAGCAGTACTTC. This translates into CASSLRGREQYF.

Ten or more counts support this clonotype. This sequence joins TRBV12-3 or TRBV12-4 and TRBJ2-1; D call uncertain. The germline V and J ends were trimmed by 6 bases and 4 bases, with 16 bases remaining between them. This CDR3 is 15 amino acids long. CDR3 nucleotides: TGTGCCAGCAGGCACATGCATTTAACGTACAATGAGCAGTTCTTC. Encoded protein: CASRHMHLTYNEQFF.

This clonotype was detected ten times or more. The V gene is TRBV3-1, the J gene TRBJ1-3, with D perhaps TRBD1 (5 bases). The CDR3 sequence is 18 residues long. Germline CDR1 reads LGHDT; CDR2 reads YNNKEL (reference sequence). V was pared by 1 base and J by 0 bases, with 16 bases between. CDR3 region: CASSQVQEPTRSGNTIYF. The DNA of the CDR3 is TGTGCCAGCAGCCAAGTACAGGAGCCGACTCGCTCTGGAAACACCATATATTTT. Using reference TRBV3-1 and TRBJ1-3 for the parts outside the CDR3, the full variable domain is DTAVSQTPKYLVTQMGNDKSIKCEQNLGHDTMYWYKQDSKKFLKIMFSYNNKELIINETVPNRFSPKSPDKAHLNLHINSLELGDSAVYFCASSQVQEPTRSGNTIYFGEGSWLTVV.

This clonotype was found many times. The V and J genes are TRBV7-9 and TRBJ2-3, with 8 bases identical to TRBD1. The CDR3 covers 16 residues. The ends lost 2 bases at V and 4 bases at J; junction bases unmatched: 8. The V gene's germline CDR1 is SEHNR and CDR2 FQNEAQ (reference sequence). CDR3 residues: CASSLLAQGASDTQYF. The CDR3 coding sequence is TGTGCCAGCAGCTTACTTGCCCAGGGGGCCTCAGATACGCAGTATTTT.

This clonotype has at least ten counts. The CDR3 DNA follows: TGTGCCAGCAGTTTAGAAGGTTGGGTCCACGAGCAGTACTTC. This encodes CASSLEGWVHEQYF. The rearrangement uses TRBV27 and TRBJ2-7; D is uncertain. The V gene's germline CDR1 is MNHEY and CDR2 SMNVEV (reference sequence). The V end lost 2 bases, the J end lost 5 bases, and 13 bases lay between the germline ends. The CDR3 covers 14 residues.

This clonotype was seen more than once but under ten times. CDR3 coding DNA: TGTGCCAGCAGCCGAAGCTGGGTGGCTAGCGGGGGGCGAGTATACAATGAGCAGTTCTTC. Translation gives CASSRSWVASGGRVYNEQFF. The chain has TRBV6-1 and TRBJ2-1, with TRBD2 matching 11 bases. J gave up 4 bases and V 6 bases, and 20 bases lay outside the gene matches. This CDR3 contains 20 residues. The germline CDR1 and CDR2 sequences are MNHNS and SASEGT.